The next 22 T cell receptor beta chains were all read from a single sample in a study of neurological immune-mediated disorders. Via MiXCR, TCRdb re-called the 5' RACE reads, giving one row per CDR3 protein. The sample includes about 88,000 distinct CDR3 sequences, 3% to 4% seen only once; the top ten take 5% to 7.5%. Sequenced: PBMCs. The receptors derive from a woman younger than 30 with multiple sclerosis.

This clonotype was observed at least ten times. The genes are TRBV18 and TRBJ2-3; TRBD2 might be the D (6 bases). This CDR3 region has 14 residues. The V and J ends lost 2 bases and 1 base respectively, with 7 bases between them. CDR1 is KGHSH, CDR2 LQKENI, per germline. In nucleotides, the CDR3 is TGTGCCAGCTCACCAGCTAGCGGCACAGATACGCAGTATTTT. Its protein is CASSPASGTDTQYF.

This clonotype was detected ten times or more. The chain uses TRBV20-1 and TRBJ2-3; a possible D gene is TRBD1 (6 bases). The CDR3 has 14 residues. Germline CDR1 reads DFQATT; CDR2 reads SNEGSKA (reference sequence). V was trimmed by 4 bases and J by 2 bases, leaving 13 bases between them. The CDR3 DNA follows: TGCAGTGCTATGGGGGCGCGTTACACAGATACGCAGTATTTT. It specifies CSAMGARYTDTQYF.

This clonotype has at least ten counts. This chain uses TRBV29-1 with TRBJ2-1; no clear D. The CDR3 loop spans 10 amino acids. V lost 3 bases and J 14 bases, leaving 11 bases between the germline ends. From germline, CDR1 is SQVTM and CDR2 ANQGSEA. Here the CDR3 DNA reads TGCAGCGTTGACATAACAGATAAGTTCTTC. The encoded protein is CSVDITDKFF.

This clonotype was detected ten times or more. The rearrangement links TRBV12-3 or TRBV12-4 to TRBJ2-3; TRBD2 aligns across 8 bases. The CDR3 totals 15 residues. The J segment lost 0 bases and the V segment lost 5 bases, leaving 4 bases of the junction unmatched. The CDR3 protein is CASSPRGGSTDTQYF. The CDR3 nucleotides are TGTGCCAGCAGTCCCCGGGGGGGCAGCACAGATACGCAGTATTTT.

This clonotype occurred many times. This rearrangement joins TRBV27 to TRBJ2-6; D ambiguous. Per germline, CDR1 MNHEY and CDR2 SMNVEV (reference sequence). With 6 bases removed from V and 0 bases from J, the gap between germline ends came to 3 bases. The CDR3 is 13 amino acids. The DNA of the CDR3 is TGTGCCAGCAGGTCCTCTGGGGCCAACGTCCTGACTTTC. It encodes CASRSSGANVLTF.

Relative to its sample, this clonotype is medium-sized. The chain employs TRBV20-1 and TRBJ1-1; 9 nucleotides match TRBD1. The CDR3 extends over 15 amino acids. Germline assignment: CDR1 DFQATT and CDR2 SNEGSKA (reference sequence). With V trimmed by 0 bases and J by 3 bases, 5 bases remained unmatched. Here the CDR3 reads CSARDLTGGDTEAFF. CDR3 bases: TGCAGTGCTAGAGATCTGACAGGGGGGGACACTGAAGCTTTCTTT.

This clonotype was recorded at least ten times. CDR3: CASKVDSSSTDTQYF. The CDR3 DNA reads TGCGCCAGCAAGGTGGACAGTTCGAGCACAGATACGCAGTATTTT. The chain has TRBV5-1 and TRBJ2-3, with a weak D call TRBD1 (6 bases). The CDR3 loop spans 15 amino acids. Germline V CDR1 and CDR2: SGHRS, YFSETQ. The V gene lost 6 bases and the J gene lost 0 bases, with 14 bases spanning the gap. The whole variable domain, filled in from reference TRBV5-1 and TRBJ2-3, reads KAGVTQTPRYLIKTRGQQVTLSCSPISGHRSVSWYQQTPGQGLQFLFEYFSETQRNKGNFPGRFSGRQFSNSRSEMNVSTLELGDSALYLCASKVDSSSTDTQYFGPGTRLTVL.

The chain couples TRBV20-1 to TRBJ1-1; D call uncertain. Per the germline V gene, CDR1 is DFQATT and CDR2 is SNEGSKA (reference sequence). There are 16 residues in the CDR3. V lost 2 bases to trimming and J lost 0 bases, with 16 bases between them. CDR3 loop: CSARSHLGQMNTEAFF. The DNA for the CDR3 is TGCAGTGCTAGAAGCCATCTCGGGCAGATGAACACTGAAGCTTTCTTT.

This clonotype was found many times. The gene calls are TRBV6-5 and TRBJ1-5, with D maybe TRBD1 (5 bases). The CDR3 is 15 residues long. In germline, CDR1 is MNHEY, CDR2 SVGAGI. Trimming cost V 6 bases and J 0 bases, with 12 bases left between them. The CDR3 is CASRPRTYSNQPQHF. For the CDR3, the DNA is TGTGCCAGCAGGCCCCGGACATATAGCAATCAGCCCCAGCATTTT.

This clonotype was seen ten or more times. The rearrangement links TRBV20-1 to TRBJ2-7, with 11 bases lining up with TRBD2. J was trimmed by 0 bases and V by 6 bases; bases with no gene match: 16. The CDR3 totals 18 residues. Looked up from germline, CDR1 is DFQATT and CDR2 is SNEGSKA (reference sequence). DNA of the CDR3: TGCAGTGCGACACCGGGACTAGCGGCTGGGGCGAGCTCCTACGAGCAGTACTTC. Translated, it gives CSATPGLAAGASSYEQYF.

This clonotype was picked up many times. This chain's CDR3 is CASIQSTSSQETQYF. CDR3 DNA sequence: TGCGCCAGCATACAGAGTACTAGTAGTCAAGAGACCCAGTACTTC. J is TRBJ2-5 and V is TRBV5-1; possibly TRBD2 for D (5 bases). The CDR3 extends over 15 amino acids. The V end was cut by 6 bases, the J end by 2 bases, with 17 bases between. Germline CDR1 is SGHRS and CDR2 is YFSETQ.

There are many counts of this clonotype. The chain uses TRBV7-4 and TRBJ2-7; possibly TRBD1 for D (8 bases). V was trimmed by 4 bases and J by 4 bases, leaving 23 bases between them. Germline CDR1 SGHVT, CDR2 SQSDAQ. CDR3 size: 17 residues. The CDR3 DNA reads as TGTGCCAGCAGCTCCTCGGGGGGCAGGGGGCCGTTTTACGAGCAGTACTTC. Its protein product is CASSSSGGRGPFYEQYF.

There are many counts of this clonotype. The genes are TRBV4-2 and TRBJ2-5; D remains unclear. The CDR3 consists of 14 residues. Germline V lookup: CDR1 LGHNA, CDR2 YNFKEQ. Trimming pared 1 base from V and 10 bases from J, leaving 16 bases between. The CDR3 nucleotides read TGTGCCAGCAGCCAAGGTCGCGACCGCTCGGTCCAGTACTTC. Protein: CASSQGRDRSVQYF.

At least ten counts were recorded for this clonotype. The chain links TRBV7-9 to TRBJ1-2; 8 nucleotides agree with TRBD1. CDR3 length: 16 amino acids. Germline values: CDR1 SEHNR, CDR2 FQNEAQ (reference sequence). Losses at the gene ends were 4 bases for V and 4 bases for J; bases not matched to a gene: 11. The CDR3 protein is CASSSTDRDALYGYTF. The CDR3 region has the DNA TGTGCCAGCAGCTCCACGGACAGGGATGCCCTCTATGGCTACACCTTC. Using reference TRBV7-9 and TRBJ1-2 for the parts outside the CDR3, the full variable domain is DTGVSQNPRHKITKRGQNVTFRCDPISEHNRLYWYRQTLGQGPEFLTYFQNEAQLEKSRLLSDRFSAERPKGSFSTLEIQRTEQGDSAMYLCASSSTDRDALYGYTFGSGTRLTVV.

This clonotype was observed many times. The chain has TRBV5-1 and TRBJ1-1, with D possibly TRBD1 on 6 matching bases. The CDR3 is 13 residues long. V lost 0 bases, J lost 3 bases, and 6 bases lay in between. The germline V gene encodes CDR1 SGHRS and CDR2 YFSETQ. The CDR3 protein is CASSLGTDTEAFF. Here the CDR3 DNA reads TGCGCCAGCAGCTTGGGGACAGACACTGAAGCTTTCTTT.

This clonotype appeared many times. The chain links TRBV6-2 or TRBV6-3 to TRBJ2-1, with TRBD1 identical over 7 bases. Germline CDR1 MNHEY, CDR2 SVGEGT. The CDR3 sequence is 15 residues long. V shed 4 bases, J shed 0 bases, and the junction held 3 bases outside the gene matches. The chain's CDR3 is CASSLDRVSYNEQFF. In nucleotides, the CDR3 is TGTGCCAGCAGTTTAGACAGGGTCTCCTACAATGAGCAGTTCTTC.

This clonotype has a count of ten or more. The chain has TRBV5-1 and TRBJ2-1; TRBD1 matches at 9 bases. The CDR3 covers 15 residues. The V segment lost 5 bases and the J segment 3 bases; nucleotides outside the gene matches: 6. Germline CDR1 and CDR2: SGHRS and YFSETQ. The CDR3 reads CASSRDRENYNEQFF. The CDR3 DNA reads TGCGCCAGCAGTCGGGACAGGGAAAACTACAATGAGCAGTTCTTC.

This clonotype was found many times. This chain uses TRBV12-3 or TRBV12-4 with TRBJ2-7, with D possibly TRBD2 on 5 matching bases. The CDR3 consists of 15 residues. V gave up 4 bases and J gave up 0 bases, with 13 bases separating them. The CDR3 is CASSSGGPSSYEQYF. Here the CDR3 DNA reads TGTGCCAGCAGTTCCGGCGGGCCGAGCTCCTACGAGCAGTACTTC.

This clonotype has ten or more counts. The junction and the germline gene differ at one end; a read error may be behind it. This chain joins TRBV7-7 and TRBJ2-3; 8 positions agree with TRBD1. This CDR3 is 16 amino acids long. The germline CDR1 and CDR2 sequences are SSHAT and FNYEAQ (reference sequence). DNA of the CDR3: TGTGCTAGCAGCTTAGGAGGGACAGGTAGCACAGATACGCAGTATTTT. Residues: CASSLGGTGSTDTQYF.

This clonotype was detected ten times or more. CDR3 region: CASSTNRRGAFSYEQYF. DNA of the CDR3: TGCGCCAGCAGCACGAACCGCAGGGGAGCCTTCTCCTACGAGCAGTACTTC. The chain is built from TRBV5-1 and TRBJ2-7; D is possibly TRBD1 (6 bases). V shed 4 bases and J shed 0 bases, with 20 bases lying between them. Looked up from germline, CDR1 is SGHRS and CDR2 is YFSETQ. The CDR3 length is 17 residues. The variable domain in full, completed from reference TRBV5-1 and TRBJ2-7, reads KAGVTQTPRYLIKTRGQQVTLSCSPISGHRSVSWYQQTPGQGLQFLFEYFSETQRNKGNFPGRFSGRQFSNSRSEMNVSTLELGDSALYLCASSTNRRGAFSYEQYFGPGTRLTVT.

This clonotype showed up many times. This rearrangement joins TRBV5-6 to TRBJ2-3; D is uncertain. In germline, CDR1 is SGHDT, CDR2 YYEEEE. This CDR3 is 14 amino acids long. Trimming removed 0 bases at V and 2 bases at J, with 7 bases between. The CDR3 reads CASSLGTLTDTQYF. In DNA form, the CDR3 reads TGTGCCAGCAGCTTGGGAACCCTCACAGATACGCAGTATTTT.

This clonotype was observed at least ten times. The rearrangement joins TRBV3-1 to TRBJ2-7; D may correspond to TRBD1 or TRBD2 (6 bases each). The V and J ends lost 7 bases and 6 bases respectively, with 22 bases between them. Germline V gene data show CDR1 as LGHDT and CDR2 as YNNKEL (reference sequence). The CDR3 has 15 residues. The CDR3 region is CASISGQIGGGEQYF. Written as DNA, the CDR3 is TGTGCCAGCATCTCCGGACAGATCGGGGGAGGCGAGCAGTACTTC.